This T cell receptor beta chain was captured in a study of T-cell reconstitution after alpha-beta-depleted transplantation in children. Study-level results: When one year had passed after transplant, most T-cell counts and diversity came from newly produced T cells. Elevated TCRbeta diversity at day 60 was traced, in some patients, to surviving recipient T cells and thymic progenitors. Alpha-beta T cells present about two months after transplant were reported to originate from several hundred expanded graft clones.

The library targeted TCRbeta and was prepared with unique molecular identifiers. TCRdb itself ran the PCR reads through MiXCR, one entry per CDR3 protein. The repertoire consists of just over 200,000 distinct CDR3 sequences, with roughly 8.1% occurring once and the leading ten covering about a third. The J segment lost 9 bases and the V segment lost 1 base, leaving 13 bases of the junction unmatched. Germline-derived CDR1 and CDR2 are MNHEY and SVGAGI. The length of the CDR3 is 17 residues. On this clonotype: Its cognate antigen is unknown.

Sequences were derived from PBMCs, mostly from graft donor cells, sampled 360 days after TCRalphabeta/CD19-depleted stem cell transplant. The V and J genes are TRBV6-5 and TRBJ2-1; TRBD1 matches 9 bases. The sequence was obtained from a male patient aged 2 to 10 who had a stem cell transplant for acute myeloid leukemia, so the T cells may come from the graft donor. In DNA form, the CDR3 reads TGTGCCAGCAGTTACTTCGGAGGTGACAGGGGGAATTTTGAGCAGTTCTTC. Encoded protein: CASSYFGGDRGNFEQFF.